These T cell receptor beta chains were read from a single sample in a study of cytomegalovirus exposure and HLA in healthy donors. Produced via immunoSEQ multiplex PCR; TCRdb's table is partial and in-frame only. The profile shows about 140,000 clones, approximately 82% of them singletons. The sample was PBMCs. Receptors were obtained from a woman aged 35 to 49 in good health and CMV-seronegative. Both conserved end residues are part of each CDR3. The D gene is left open where the match is weak. Size tells how often a clone was seen (once, few, many) or the class of an expanded clone, and some rows leave it out.

cdr3_nt,cdr3_aa,clone_size,v_call,j_call,d_call
TGCGCCAGCAGCTCCGGGACTAGCGGTAACAATGAGCAGTTCTTC,CASSSGTSGNNEQFF,once,TRBV5-1,TRBJ2-1,TRBD2
TGTGCCAGCAGCCGAGGACAGGGGGGCTATGGCTACACCTTC,CASSRGQGGYGYTF,few,TRBV28,TRBJ1-2,TRBD1
TGTGCCAGCTCACCATCTACGGAAGAGACCCAGTACTTC,CASSPSTEETQYF,-,TRBV18,TRBJ2-5,-
TGTGCCAGCAGCTTCTTCGGGGTCATGGGCTATGGCTACACCTTC,CASSFFGVMGYGYTF,-,TRBV11-2,TRBJ1-2,-
TGTGCCAGCAGCTTAGATGCGGGAGGGTCCTACGAGCAGTACTTC,CASSLDAGGSYEQYF,-,TRBV7-2,TRBJ2-7,TRBD2
TGCGCCAGCAGCCAGCTGACAGGGAACGTAGGTGAGCAGTACTTC,CASSQLTGNVGEQYF,-,TRBV4-3,TRBJ2-7,TRBD1
TGTGCCAGTAGTATTGGCGCGGTCCAAGAGACCCAGTACTTC,CASSIGAVQETQYF,-,TRBV19,TRBJ2-5,-
TGTGCCAGCAGCTTAGCCGGGACAGGGAGGTACTATGGCTACACCTTC,CASSLAGTGRYYGYTF,-,TRBV7-2,TRBJ1-2,TRBD1
TGCGCCAGCACCCCAAGAGGGGGACCTCGGGCGGGGGTTGACAATGAGCAGTTCTTC,CASTPRGGPRAGVDNEQFF,-,TRBV4-3,TRBJ2-1,-
TGTGCCAGCAGTTTATCCGGGATCAAGTCCGAGCAGTACTTC,CASSLSGIKSEQYF,-,TRBV28,TRBJ2-7,-
TGTGCCAGCAGTGTTACAGGGCAGCCCCAGCATTTT,CASSVTGQPQHF,-,TRBV2,TRBJ1-5,-
TGTGCCAGAAGCTTAGACAGGGAAAAGGGGCAGTTCTTC,CARSLDREKGQFF,-,TRBV7-5,TRBJ2-1,-
TGCGCCAGCAGCTCACAAATCTCCGATGAGCAGTTCTTC,CASSSQISDEQFF,few,TRBV4-3,TRBJ2-1,-
TGTGCCAGCAGCTTTTACAGGTCAACCGGGAATGAGCAGTTCTTC,CASSFYRSTGNEQFF,-,TRBV7-8,TRBJ2-1,-
TGCAGCGCAACCCGGGGCTACAATGAGCAGTTCTTC,CSATRGYNEQFF,once,TRBV29-1,TRBJ2-1,-
TGTGCCAGCAGCCCCGGGGGGACTCGCGGCAATGGTGAGCAGTTCTTC,CASSPGGTRGNGEQFF,-,TRBV11-1,TRBJ2-1,TRBD2
TGTGCCAGTAGTATAGGGACTTCTAGCACAGATACGCAGTATTTT,CASSIGTSSTDTQYF,-,TRBV19,TRBJ2-3,-
TGTGCCAGTAGTATAAACGTATTTACAGGCTACACCTTC,CASSINVFTGYTF,-,TRBV19,TRBJ1-2,-
TGTGCCAGCAGCTTATACAGGGACTCCTACGAGCAGTACTTC,CASSLYRDSYEQYF,-,TRBV11-2,TRBJ2-7,-
TGCGCCAGCAGCTTGTTCGGGACTCCCCGCGGAGAGGATGAGCAGTTCTTC,CASSLFGTPRGEDEQFF,-,TRBV5-1,TRBJ2-1,-
TGTGCCAGCAGCTTAAGTTCAGGGGGCGGGGAGCTGTTTTTT,CASSLSSGGGELFF,-,TRBV11-3,TRBJ2-2,TRBD1
TGTGCCAGTTCAGCCGGGACAGGGGGCTCCGGAGAGACCCAGTACTTC,CASSAGTGGSGETQYF,-,TRBV19,TRBJ2-5,TRBD1
TGTGCCAGCAGTTCAAGGACACCCCAGTGGGGTGAAAAACTGTTTTTT,CASSSRTPQWGEKLFF,once,TRBV28,TRBJ1-4,-
TGTGCCAGCAGCTTAAGCCACGTTCTAGCGGGAGGCAGCTACGAGCAGTACTTC,CASSLSHVLAGGSYEQYF,-,TRBV7-2,TRBJ2-7,TRBD2
TGTGCCAGCAGCCTCTACGGGACAGGGGTGGAGACCCAGTACTTC,CASSLYGTGVETQYF,-,TRBV4-2,TRBJ2-5,TRBD1
TGTGCCAGCACCGAACACCAGAGCAATCAGCCCCAGCATTTT,CASTEHQSNQPQHF,-,TRBV6-6,TRBJ1-5,-
TGTGCCAGCAGCAACAAACGGCCCGGGACAGGAGGTTTTGTTGGTGGCTACACCTTC,CASSNKRPGTGGFVGGYTF,-,TRBV9,TRBJ1-2,TRBD1
TGTGCCAGCAGCCTTACAGAAACCGGGGAGCTGTTTTTT,CASSLTETGELFF,-,TRBV2,TRBJ2-2,-
TGTGCCAGCAGCCCCCGACTATTAGGCCGCCAAGAGACCCAGTACTTC,CASSPRLLGRQETQYF,-,TRBV25-1,TRBJ2-5,-
TGTGCCAGCAGTGAGGAGGGCTCCTACGAGCAGTACTTC,CASSEEGSYEQYF,-,TRBV2,TRBJ2-7,-
TGCGCCAGCAGCCTGGACAGCAAACAAGAGACCCAGTACTTC,CASSLDSKQETQYF,-,TRBV4-1,TRBJ2-5,-
TGTGCCAGCAGCTTAAATCAGGGTAGAACCCAGTACTTC,CASSLNQGRTQYF,-,TRBV7-3,TRBJ2-5,-
TGTGCCAGCAGCTTACCTGCGGGAAGGACCTACGAGCAGTACTTC,CASSLPAGRTYEQYF,-,TRBV7-9,TRBJ2-7,-
TGTGCCAGCAGCTTATTGGGGACTAGCGGGAGGCTAATTACGAAGCAGTACTTC,CASSLLGTSGRLITKQYF,-,TRBV7-2,TRBJ2-5,TRBD2
TGTGCCAGCAGCTTAGGGGCTACTAGCGGGAGTAGAGAGACCCAGTACTTC,CASSLGATSGSRETQYF,-,TRBV11-2,TRBJ2-5,TRBD2
TGCGCCAGCAGCTTGGAGACGAGCGACTACGAGCAGTACTTC,CASSLETSDYEQYF,few,TRBV5-1,TRBJ2-7,-
TGTGCCAGCAGCCAAGCCCGGGACAGGCCAAGCAATCAGCCCCAGCATTTT,CASSQARDRPSNQPQHF,-,TRBV4-2,TRBJ1-5,TRBD1
TGTGCCACCAGAAGACAGAACACTGAAGCTTTCTTT,CATRRQNTEAFF,-,TRBV15,TRBJ1-1,-
TGTGCCAGCAGTACAGATTATTCTGGAAACACCATATATTTT,CASSTDYSGNTIYF,-,TRBV6-1,TRBJ1-3,-
TGTGCCAGCTCACCAGGGGGCGTAGGTCAAGCTTTCTTT,CASSPGGVGQAFF,-,TRBV18,TRBJ1-1,-
TGCGCCAGCAGCCAATCAGGACTAGCGGGAGGAAGGACCTACAATGAGCAGTTCTTC,CASSQSGLAGGRTYNEQFF,-,TRBV4-3,TRBJ2-1,TRBD2